This record concerns one T cell receptor (beta chain) sequence. Its antigen is undetermined. In the same sample, other DNA sequences code for this CDR3. These data belong to a study of T cell responses to AZD1222 COVID-19 vaccine. Regarding the study as a whole: Repertoires were obtained only post-peak T cell response.

Repertoires were generated with immunoSEQ multiplex PCR, while TCRdb's copy carries only in-frame clones and drops some. Of around 150,000 clones listed, about 90% were seen once; the top ten hold approximately 5.7%. This CDR3 contains 13 residues. Trimming cost V 1 base and J 5 bases, with 5 bases left between them. Germline assignment: CDR1 LGHNA and CDR2 YNFKEQ. The rearrangement links TRBV4-2 to TRBJ2-2; D gene uncertain. This specimen consisted of peripheral blood, obtained on day 0 of AZD1222 vaccination. The receptor was derived from an adult in good health. As DNA, the CDR3 is TGTGCCAGCAGCCAAGTATCGACCGGGGAGCTGTTTTTT. Encoded protein: CASSQVSTGELFF.